This TCR beta chain originates from a study of shared clonotypes between healthy human individuals. Findings of the study overall: Around 5% was the fraction of naive CD4 clonotypes found shared across several donors. Blood alone was sampled, and tissue repertoires likely differ.

About this clone itself: Its matching antigen is unknown.

The study ran the assay at deep level. Method: immunoSEQ multiplex PCR; TCRdb's copy keeps in-frame clones and lacks some. The sample includes around 1.9 million clones, 85% to 95% of them seen just once. This CDR3 contains 15 residues. Germline lookup yields CDR1 MNHEY and CDR2 SMNVEV (reference sequence). V dropped 6 bases and J dropped 7; count of bases not matched to a gene: 9. CD45RO-negative CD8 cells positively selected for CCR7 made up the naive population, which excluded terminally differentiated effector memory CD45RA+ cells. What was sequenced was naive CD8+ T cells from PBMCs. The rearrangement uses TRBV27 and TRBJ2-2; 9 bases are shared with TRBD1. The receptor's source is a man younger than 30 in good health. Some clones in this sample may be carry-over from other donors' samples. The DNA of the CDR3 is TGTGCCAGCAGCTCCGGGACAGGGCATTACGGGGAGCTGTTTTTT. This sequence encodes CASSSGTGHYGELFF.